In this sample, the clone carrying this T cell receptor (beta chain) turned up a few times. Donors likely had unrecorded immune exposures despite being nominally healthy when sampled. V trimming: 4 bases; J trimming: 4 bases; junction bases outside the gene matches: 21. The germline V gene has CDR1 MGHRA and CDR2 YSYEKL. This CDR3 spans 21 amino acids. The data belong to a study of cytomegalovirus exposure and HLA in healthy donors. The PCR had 60 Vbeta and 13 Jbeta primers. As originally analysed: Around 80 million unique TCR beta chains, around 11 million of them shared, were counted by a later analysis. This table comes from immunoSEQ multiplex PCR, and its TCRdb copy is limited to in-frame clones, with some not included. The V and J calls and clone size were taken over from that table, and D and trimming were inferred from the DNA. The table shows roughly 150,000 clones, with around 78% occurring only once.

The source is a woman aged 40 to 50 in good health and CMV-seropositive. The sequencing input was PBMCs. This sequence joins TRBV4-1 and TRBJ2-2, with 10 bases matching TRBD2. Here the CDR3 reads CASSRIRFGASGRAVTGELFF. The CDR3 coding sequence is TGCGCCAGCAGCCGTATTCGGTTCGGCGCGAGCGGGAGGGCGGTCACCGGGGAGCTGTTTTTT.